The clone carrying this T cell receptor (beta chain) occurred a few times. Its target is not known. From the reads, TCRdb called clonotypes with MiXCR, one entry per CDR3 protein. The table includes approximately 200,000 distinct CDR3 sequences, about 20% detected once. The data were taken from a study of T cell repertoires in cytomegalovirus infection. The study, taken as a whole, reports: Public TCR beta family frequency separated CMV-and-HLA carriers, including in an independent cohort.

Per germline, CDR1 MNHEY and CDR2 SMNVEV (reference sequence). Trimming took off 3 bases at V and 3 bases at J, with 6 bases between the two ends. The CDR3 has 13 amino acids. The source is a human donor in good health (CMV status not recorded). Some clones in this sample may be carry-over from other donors' samples. The chain has TRBV27 and TRBJ2-1; a weak D match, TRBD2 (5 bases). Material: CD8+ T cells from PBMCs. The DNA of the CDR3 is TGTGCCAGCAGTTTCGCGGGCTACAATGAGCAGTTCTTC. This codes for CASSFAGYNEQFF.